Below, 15 T cell receptor beta chains from the same sample are listed, as sequenced in a study of CD8+ T cells in alopecia areata. cDNA serving as the sequencing template came from extracted, reverse transcribed RNA. The assay was immunoSEQ multiplex PCR, and TCRdb's table has in-frame clones only and misses some. Counted here are about 270,000 clones, about three fifths occurring once; the ten biggest clones make up 0.8% to 1%. Treatment meaning: oral pan-JAK inhibitor, 5-10 mg twice daily. The sample consisted of CD4+ T cells sorted from blood, taken around week 54, from a patient treated with tofacitinib. Every receptor here comes from a human donor with alopecia areata.

This sequence joins TRBV19 and TRBJ2-7, with 8 bases matching TRBD1. This CDR3 is 14 amino acids long. The junction had 4 bases not matched to a gene; V was cut back by 3 bases and J by 3 bases. The germline gives CDR1 LNHDA, CDR2 SQIVND (reference sequence). The CDR3 is CASSIRTGNYEQYF. DNA of the CDR3: TGTGCCAGTAGTATCCGGACAGGGAACTACGAGCAGTACTTC.

J is TRBJ2-5 and V is TRBV10-3; D not resolved. In germline, CDR1 is ENHRY, CDR2 SYGVKD. The CDR3 consists of 13 residues. Trimming stripped 0 bases from V and 5 bases from J, with 7 bases between. The CDR3 region has the DNA TGTGCCATCAGTGAGTCGTTTGGGGAGACCCAGTACTTC. This gives the protein CAISESFGETQYF.

This clone appeared a single time. This sequence joins TRBV19 and TRBJ2-1; D is undetermined. The germline V and J ends were trimmed by 3 bases and 5 bases, with 8 bases remaining between them. This CDR3 has 13 residues. Germline V gives CDR1 LNHDA, CDR2 SQIVND (reference sequence). The CDR3: CASSIGQNNEQFF. CDR3 DNA sequence: TGTGCCAGTAGTATTGGGCAGAACAATGAGCAGTTCTTC.

V usage is TRBV4-1 and J usage is TRBJ1-2; TRBD1 matches 7 bases. The CDR3 runs 15 residues. V shed 3 bases and J 8 bases; nucleotides not matched to a gene: 12. The germline V gene has CDR1 MGHRA and CDR2 YSYEKL. The DNA for the CDR3 is TGCGCCAGCAGCCACCGCAACAGGGGAAGTGGAGGCTACACCTTC. Protein: CASSHRNRGSGGYTF.

For this clone: In the same sample, other DNA sequences code for this CDR3. DNA for the CDR3: TGCAGCGTTGTCGGGACAGATACGCAGTATTTT. As protein: CSVVGTDTQYF. The V call is TRBV29-1, the J call TRBJ2-3; D ambiguous. The germline V gene encodes CDR1 SQVTM and CDR2 ANQGSEA. V was shortened by 4 bases and J by 3 bases, with 5 bases between the two germline ends. There are 11 residues in the CDR3.

A few counts support this clone. The chain joins TRBV30 to TRBJ1-1; D is ambiguous. V lost 4 bases and J 7 bases, leaving 7 bases between the germline ends. The CDR3 has 10 amino acids. Germline V gene data show CDR1 as GTSNPN and CDR2 as SVGIG (reference sequence). The CDR3 sequence: CAWTHVEAFF. Written as DNA, the CDR3 is TGTGCCTGGACGCATGTTGAAGCTTTCTTT.

This clone has more than one count but fewer than ten. V gene TRBV6-5 combines with J gene TRBJ2-7, with 7 bases that match TRBD2. CDR1 is MNHEY and CDR2 is SVGAGI in the germline V gene. The CDR3 contains 12 residues. The V segment lost 2 bases and the J segment 6 bases; nucleotides outside the gene matches: 1. The CDR3: CASSYGGGEQYF. CDR3 nucleotide sequence: TGTGCCAGCAGTTACGGGGGGGGCGAGCAGTACTTC.

As to this clone: Other DNA sequences within the sample encode an identical CDR3. The rearrangement links TRBV29-1 to TRBJ2-3; 14 bases are shared with TRBD2. CDR1 is SQVTM, CDR2 ANQGSEA, per germline. After removal of 6 bases from V and 4 bases from J, the junction contained 3 bases not matched to a gene. The CDR3 is 14 residues long. As DNA, the CDR3 is TGCAGCGTGGGGACTAGCGGGGGTCCAGATACGCAGTATTTT. This encodes CSVGTSGGPDTQYF.

The CDR3 DNA is TGTGCCATCAGTGAGGTCACATTCTTAGGGGAAGCTTTCTTT. Its protein is CAISEVTFLGEAFF. The chain has TRBV10-3 and TRBJ1-1; D not resolved. Trimming left V 2 bases short and J 8 bases short, with 15 bases between. This CDR3 has 14 residues. The germline gives CDR1 ENHRY, CDR2 SYGVKD.

The chain couples TRBV27 to TRBJ1-1; D not resolved. The CDR3 sequence is 12 residues long. Germline CDR1 reads MNHEY; CDR2 reads SMNVEV (reference sequence). The germline V and J ends were trimmed by 7 bases and 2 bases, with 8 bases remaining between them. The CDR3, as DNA: TGTGCCAGCATGAACAGAAACACTGAAGCTTTCTTT. It codes for CASMNRNTEAFF.

The rearrangement joins TRBV27 to TRBJ2-7; D remains unclear. CDR3 length equals 13 residues. With 3 bases removed from V and 0 bases from J, the gap between germline ends came to 6 bases. Germline V gives CDR1 MNHEY, CDR2 SMNVEV (reference sequence). In DNA form, the CDR3 reads TGTGCCAGCAGTTTGAAACCCTCCTACGAGCAGTACTTC. This translates into CASSLKPSYEQYF.

The V and J genes are TRBV4-2 and TRBJ2-2; D may be TRBD1 (6 bases). V was clipped by 4 bases and J by 2 bases, with 14 bases between them. Looked up from germline, CDR1 is LGHNA and CDR2 is YNFKEQ. The CDR3 is made up of 16 amino acids. The CDR3, as DNA: TGTGCCAGCAGCCCCGTCAGGGGCCTAAACACCGGGGAGCTGTTTTTT. Protein product: CASSPVRGLNTGELFF.

The chain uses TRBV10-3 and TRBJ2-5, with D possibly being TRBD1 (6 bases). This CDR3 contains 14 residues. Deletions cut 5 bases from V and 1 base from J, with 11 bases between. Germline CDR1 ENHRY, CDR2 SYGVKD. CDR3: CAISSDRSQETQYF. Here the CDR3 DNA reads TGTGCCATCAGTTCCGACAGGAGCCAAGAGACCCAGTACTTC.

This clone was seen a handful of times. The chain carries TRBV29-1 and TRBJ2-1; D gene ambiguous. V lost 3 bases and J 0 bases, leaving 9 bases between the germline ends. This CDR3 has 14 amino acids. Germline CDR1 and CDR2: SQVTM and ANQGSEA. The CDR3 is CSVDRRSSYNEQFF. The DNA for the CDR3 is TGCAGCGTTGATCGGCGGAGCTCCTACAATGAGCAGTTCTTC.

CDR3 amino acids: CASSLPTGNGNTIYF. The CDR3 DNA reads TGCGCCAGCAGCTTGCCGACAGGGAATGGAAACACCATATATTTT. The chain is built from TRBV5-1 and TRBJ1-3; 7 nucleotides line up with TRBD1. V gave up 1 base and J gave up 3 bases; unmatched junction bases: 4. Germline V gene sequence: CDR1 SGHRS, CDR2 YFSETQ. This CDR3 is 15 amino acids long.